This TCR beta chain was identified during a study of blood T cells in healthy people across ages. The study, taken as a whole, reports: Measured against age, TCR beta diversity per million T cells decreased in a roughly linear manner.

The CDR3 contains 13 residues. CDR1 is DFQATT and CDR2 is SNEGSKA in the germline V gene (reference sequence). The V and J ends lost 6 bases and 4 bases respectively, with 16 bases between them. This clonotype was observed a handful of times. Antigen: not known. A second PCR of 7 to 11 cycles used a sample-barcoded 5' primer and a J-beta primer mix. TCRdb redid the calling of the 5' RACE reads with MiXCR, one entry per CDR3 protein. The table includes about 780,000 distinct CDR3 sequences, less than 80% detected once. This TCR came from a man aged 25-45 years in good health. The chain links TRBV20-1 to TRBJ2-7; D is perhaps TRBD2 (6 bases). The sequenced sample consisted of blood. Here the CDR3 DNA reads TGCAGTGCGCCAAGGGCGGGGTCGTACGAGCAGTACTTC. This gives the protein CSAPRAGSYEQYF.